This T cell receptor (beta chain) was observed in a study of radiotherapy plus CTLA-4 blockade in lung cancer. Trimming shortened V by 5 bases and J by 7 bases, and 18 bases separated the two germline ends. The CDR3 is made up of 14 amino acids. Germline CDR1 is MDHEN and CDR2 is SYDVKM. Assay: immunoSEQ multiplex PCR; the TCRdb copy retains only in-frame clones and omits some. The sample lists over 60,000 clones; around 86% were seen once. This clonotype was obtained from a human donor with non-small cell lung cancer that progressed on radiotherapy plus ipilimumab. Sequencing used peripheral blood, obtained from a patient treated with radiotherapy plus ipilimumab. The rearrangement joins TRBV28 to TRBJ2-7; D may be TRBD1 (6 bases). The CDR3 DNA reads TGTGCCAGCAGTCCCGACAGGCCAGGACCGGAGCAGTACTTC. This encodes CASSPDRPGPEQYF.